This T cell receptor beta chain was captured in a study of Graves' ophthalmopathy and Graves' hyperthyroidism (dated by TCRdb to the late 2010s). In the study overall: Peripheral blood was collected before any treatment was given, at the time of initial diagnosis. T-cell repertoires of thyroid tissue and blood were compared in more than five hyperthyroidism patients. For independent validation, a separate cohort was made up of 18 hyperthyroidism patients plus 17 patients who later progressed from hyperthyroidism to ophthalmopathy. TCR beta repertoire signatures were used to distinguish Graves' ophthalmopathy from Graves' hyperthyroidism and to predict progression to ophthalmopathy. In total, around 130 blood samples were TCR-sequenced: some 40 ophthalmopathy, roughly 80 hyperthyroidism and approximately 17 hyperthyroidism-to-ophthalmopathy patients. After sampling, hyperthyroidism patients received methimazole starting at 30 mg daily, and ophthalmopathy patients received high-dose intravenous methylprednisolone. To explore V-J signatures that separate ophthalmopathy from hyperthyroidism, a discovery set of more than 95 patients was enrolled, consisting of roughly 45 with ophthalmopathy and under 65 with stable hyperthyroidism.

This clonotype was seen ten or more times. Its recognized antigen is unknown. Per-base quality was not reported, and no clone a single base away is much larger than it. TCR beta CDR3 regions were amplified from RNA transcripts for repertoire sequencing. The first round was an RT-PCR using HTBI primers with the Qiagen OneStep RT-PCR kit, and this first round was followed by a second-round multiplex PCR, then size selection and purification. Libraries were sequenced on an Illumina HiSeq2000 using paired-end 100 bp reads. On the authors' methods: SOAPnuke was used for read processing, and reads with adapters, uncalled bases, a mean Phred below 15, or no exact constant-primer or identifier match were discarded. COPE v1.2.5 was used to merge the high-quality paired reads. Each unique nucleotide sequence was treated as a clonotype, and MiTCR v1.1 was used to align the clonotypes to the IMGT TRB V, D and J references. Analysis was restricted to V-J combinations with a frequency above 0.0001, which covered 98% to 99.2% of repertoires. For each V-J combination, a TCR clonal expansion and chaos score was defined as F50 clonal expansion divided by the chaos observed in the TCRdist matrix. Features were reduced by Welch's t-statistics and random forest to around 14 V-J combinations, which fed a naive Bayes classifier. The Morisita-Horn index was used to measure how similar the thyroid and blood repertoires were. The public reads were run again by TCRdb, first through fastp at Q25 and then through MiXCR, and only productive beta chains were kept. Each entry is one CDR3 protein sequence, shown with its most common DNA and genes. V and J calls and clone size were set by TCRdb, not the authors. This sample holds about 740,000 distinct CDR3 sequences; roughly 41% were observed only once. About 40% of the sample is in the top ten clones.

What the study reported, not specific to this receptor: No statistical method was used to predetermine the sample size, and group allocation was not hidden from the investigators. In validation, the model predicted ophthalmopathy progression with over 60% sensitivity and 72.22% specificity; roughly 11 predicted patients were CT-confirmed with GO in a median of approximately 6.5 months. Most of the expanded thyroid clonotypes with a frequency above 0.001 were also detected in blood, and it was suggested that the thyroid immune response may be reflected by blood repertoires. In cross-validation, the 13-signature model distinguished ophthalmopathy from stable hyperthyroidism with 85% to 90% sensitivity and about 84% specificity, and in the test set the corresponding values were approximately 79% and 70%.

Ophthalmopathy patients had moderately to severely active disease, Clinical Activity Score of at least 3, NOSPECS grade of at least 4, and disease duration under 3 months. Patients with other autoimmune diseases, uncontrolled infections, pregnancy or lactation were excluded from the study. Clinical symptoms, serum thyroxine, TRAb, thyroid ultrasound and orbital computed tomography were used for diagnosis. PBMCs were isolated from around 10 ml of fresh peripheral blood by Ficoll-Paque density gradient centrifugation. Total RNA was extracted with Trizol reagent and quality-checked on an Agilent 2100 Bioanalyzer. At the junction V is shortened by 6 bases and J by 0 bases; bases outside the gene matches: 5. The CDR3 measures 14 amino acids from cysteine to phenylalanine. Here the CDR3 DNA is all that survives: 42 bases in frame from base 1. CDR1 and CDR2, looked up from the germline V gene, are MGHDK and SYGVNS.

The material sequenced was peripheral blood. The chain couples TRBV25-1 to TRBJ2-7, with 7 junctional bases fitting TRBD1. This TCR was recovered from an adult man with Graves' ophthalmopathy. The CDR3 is CASRGDSLSYEQYF. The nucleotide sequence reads TGTGCCAGCAGGGGGGACAGCCTCTCCTACGAGCAGTACTTC.